Sequencing of this T cell receptor (beta chain) was carried out in a study of T cell repertoires in cytomegalovirus infection. Trimming left V 4 bases short and J 1 base short, with 12 bases between. This CDR3 spans 15 amino acids. TCRdb fed the reads into MiXCR, producing one record per CDR3 protein. The sample includes 290,000 or so distinct CDR3 sequences, roughly a tenth of them seen just once. The sequencing sample was made of PBMCs. This chain uses TRBV12-3 or TRBV12-4 with TRBJ2-3, with D perhaps TRBD1 (6 bases). The TCR sequence derives from a human donor in good health (CMV status not recorded). Some clones in this sample may be carry-over from other donors' samples. CDR3: CASSSQGLRTDTQYF. CDR3 coding DNA: TGTGCCAGCAGTTCCCAGGGGCTCCGCACAGATACGCAGTATTTT.